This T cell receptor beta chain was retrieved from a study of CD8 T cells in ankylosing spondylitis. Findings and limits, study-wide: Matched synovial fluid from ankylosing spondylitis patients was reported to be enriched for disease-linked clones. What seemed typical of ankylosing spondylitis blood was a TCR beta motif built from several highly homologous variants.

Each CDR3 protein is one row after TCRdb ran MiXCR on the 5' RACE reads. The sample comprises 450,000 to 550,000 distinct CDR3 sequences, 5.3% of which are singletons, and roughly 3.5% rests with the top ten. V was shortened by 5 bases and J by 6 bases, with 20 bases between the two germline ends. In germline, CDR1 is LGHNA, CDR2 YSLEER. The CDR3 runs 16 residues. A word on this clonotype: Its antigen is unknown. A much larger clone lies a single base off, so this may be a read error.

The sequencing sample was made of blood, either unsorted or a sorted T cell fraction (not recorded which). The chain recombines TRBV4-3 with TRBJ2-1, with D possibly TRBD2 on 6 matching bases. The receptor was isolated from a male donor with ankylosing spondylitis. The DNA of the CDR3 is TGCGCCAGCAGCTTGGAGGGTCCCCCAACCTTCAATGAGCAGTTCTTC. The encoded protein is CASSLEGPPTFNEQFF.